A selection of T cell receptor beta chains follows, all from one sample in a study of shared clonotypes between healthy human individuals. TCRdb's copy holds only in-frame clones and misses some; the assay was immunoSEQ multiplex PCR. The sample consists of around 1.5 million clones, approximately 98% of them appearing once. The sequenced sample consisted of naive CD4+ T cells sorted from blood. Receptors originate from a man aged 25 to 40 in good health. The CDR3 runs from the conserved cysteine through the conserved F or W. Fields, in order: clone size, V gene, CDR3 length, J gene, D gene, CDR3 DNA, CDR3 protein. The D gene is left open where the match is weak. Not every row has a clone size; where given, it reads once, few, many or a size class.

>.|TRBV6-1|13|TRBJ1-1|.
TGTGCCAGCGGTCGGGGTGGAGGGACTGAAGCTTTCTTT
CASGRGGGTEAFF
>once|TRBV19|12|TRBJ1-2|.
TGTGCCAGCAGACAAGTTACCTATGGCTACACCTTC
CASRQVTYGYTF
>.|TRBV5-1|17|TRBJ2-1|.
TGCGCCAGCAGCTTGGGGAGTAGTGGCGGGATATACAATGAGCAGTTCTTC
CASSLGSSGGIYNEQFF
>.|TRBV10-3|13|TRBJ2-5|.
TGTGCCACAAGCCGGGACACCCAAGAGACCCAGTACTTC
CATSRDTQETQYF
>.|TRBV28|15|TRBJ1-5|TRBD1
TGTGCCAGCAGCAAACAGGGGGGCCAGGGTCAGCCCCAGCATTTT
CASSKQGGQGQPQHF
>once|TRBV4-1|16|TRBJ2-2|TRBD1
TGCGCCAGCAGCCAGCTCGGGACAGGGAACACCGGGGAGCTGTTTTTT
CASSQLGTGNTGELFF
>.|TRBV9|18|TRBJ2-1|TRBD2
TGTGCCAGCAGCGTAGTCCCGAGACTAGCGAACTCCTACAATGAGCAGTTCTTC
CASSVVPRLANSYNEQFF
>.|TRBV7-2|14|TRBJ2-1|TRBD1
TGTGCCAGCAGCTTACAGGGGGCAGACAATGAGCAGTTCTTC
CASSLQGADNEQFF
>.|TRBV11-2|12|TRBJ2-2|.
TGTGCCAGCAGCTTAAACACCGGGGAGCTGTTTTTT
CASSLNTGELFF
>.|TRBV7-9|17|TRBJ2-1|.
TGTGCCAGCAGCTCCCCGGCAGGCCTGGGGCGTTACAATGAGCAGTTCTTC
CASSSPAGLGRYNEQFF
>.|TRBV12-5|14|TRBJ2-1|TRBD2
TGTGCTAGTGGCAGTAGCGGGAGGGGCAATGAGCAGTTCTTC
CASGSSGRGNEQFF